The 23 T cell receptor beta chains in this list originate from one sample, sequenced in a study of blood T cell repertoires in COVID-19. Repertoires were generated with immunoSEQ multiplex PCR, while TCRdb's copy carries only in-frame clones and drops some. The data show approximately 500,000 clones, with approximately 88% seen just once and 1.8% held by the top ten. Material for sequencing was PBMCs or T cells enriched from blood (not recorded which). These receptors originate from a woman in her forties who had recovered from COVID-19.

The chain employs TRBV6-6 and TRBJ2-6, with unresolved D. CDR1 and CDR2 from the germline V gene are MNHNY and SVGAGI (reference sequence). V was trimmed by 5 bases and J by 1 base, leaving 15 bases between them. This CDR3 region has 17 residues. CDR3 protein: CASSHKTRVSGANVLTF. The CDR3 nucleotides are TGTGCCAGCAGTCACAAAACACGGGTTTCTGGGGCCAACGTCCTGACTTTC.

The J gene is TRBJ1-1, the V gene TRBV15, with TRBD1 matching 7 bases. The V segment lost 6 bases and the J segment 4 bases; nucleotides outside the gene matches: 5. CDR3 length: 13 residues. Germline V lookup: CDR1 LNHNV, CDR2 YYDKDF (reference sequence). CDR3 sequence: CATSRDSFTEAFF. CDR3 DNA: TGTGCCACCAGTCGGGACAGCTTCACTGAAGCTTTCTTT.

The V gene is TRBV2, the J gene TRBJ1-5; 8 bases fit TRBD1. This CDR3 spans 15 amino acids. The ends lost 2 bases at V and 6 bases at J; junction bases unmatched: 6. CDR1 SNHLY and CDR2 FYNNEI come from the germline V gene. This CDR3 is CASSEFTGGIQPQHF. The CDR3 DNA reads TGTGCCAGCAGTGAATTCACAGGGGGGATTCAGCCCCAGCATTTT.

The chain carries TRBV3-1 (or the pseudogene TRBV3-2) and TRBJ2-2, with 7 bases fitting TRBD2. V lost 4 bases, J lost 4 bases, and 12 bases stayed unmatched. The CDR3 spans 17 residues. Germline V gives CDR1 LGHDT, CDR2 YNNKEL (reference sequence). As DNA, the CDR3 is TGTGCCAGCAGCCCTACCTGGGGGGGTGCGGGCACCGGGGAGCTGTTTTTT. Protein sequence: CASSPTWGGAGTGELFF.

The sample holds one count of this clone. The chain recombines TRBV5-4 with TRBJ1-1; 8 bases match TRBD1. The germline gives CDR1 SGHNT, CDR2 YYREEE (reference sequence). Germline trimming cut 0 bases from V and 4 bases from J; bases unmatched to any gene: 8. This CDR3 comprises 16 residues. For the CDR3, the DNA is TGTGCCAGCAGCTTGGCTACGGAAGGGACAGGCACTGAAGCTTTCTTT. It encodes CASSLATEGTGTEAFF. The full variable domain, in which reference TRBV5-4 and TRBJ1-1 provide the parts outside the CDR3, is ETGVTQSPTHLIKTRGQQVTLRCSSQSGHNTVSWYQQALGQGPQFIFQYYREEENGRGNFPPRFSGLQFPNYSSELNVNALELDDSALYLCASSLATEGTGTEAFFGQGTRLTVV.

In DNA form, the CDR3 reads TGTGCCAGCTCACCAAATATCCTCGCAGACTCTGGAAACACCATATATTTT. Protein product: CASSPNILADSGNTIYF. This sequence joins TRBV18 and TRBJ1-3, with D unclear. The V end lost 2 bases, the J end lost 0 bases, and 14 bases lay between the germline ends. Per germline, CDR1 KGHSH and CDR2 LQKENI. The CDR3 totals 17 residues. The whole variable domain, filled in from reference TRBV18 and TRBJ1-3, reads NAGVMQNPRHLVRRRGQEARLRCSPMKGHSHVYWYRQLPEEGLKFMVYLQKENIIDESGMPKERFSAEFPKEGPSILRIQQVVRGDSAAYFCASSPNILADSGNTIYFGEGSWLTVV.

The V gene is TRBV10-2, the J gene TRBJ2-7, with TRBD2 matching 11 bases. V gave up 0 bases and J gave up 8 bases; unmatched junction bases: 15. This CDR3 contains 18 residues. CDR1 is WSHSY, CDR2 SAAADI, per germline. The CDR3 is CASSESRIRLAGGIKQYF. The CDR3 DNA sequence: TGCGCCAGCAGTGAGTCGAGGATTCGGCTAGCGGGAGGTATTAAGCAGTACTTC.

This clone was counted only a few times. The V gene is TRBV4-3, the J gene TRBJ1-3; possibly TRBD1 for D (6 bases). The CDR3 has 18 residues. Deletions cut 1 base from V and 0 bases from J, with 16 bases between. Germline V lookup: CDR1 LGHNA, CDR2 YSLEER. The CDR3 sequence: CASSQVGDKSGSGNTIYF. CDR3 in DNA: TGCGCCAGCAGCCAAGTTGGGGACAAATCGGGCTCTGGAAACACCATATATTTT.

The chain links TRBV4-3 to TRBJ1-2, with D maybe TRBD1 (5 bases). Trimming pared 1 base from V and 1 base from J, leaving 13 bases between. This CDR3 is built from 16 residues. The germline V gene has CDR1 LGHNA and CDR2 YSLEER. The CDR3 nucleotides read TGCGCCAGCAGCCAAGTCTCCGGGGGAGGTAACTATGGCTACACCTTC. Translated: CASSQVSGGGNYGYTF.

The chain combines TRBV27 with TRBJ2-1; D not resolved. V lost 2 bases and J 1 base, leaving 9 bases between the germline ends. CDR1 is MNHEY and CDR2 is SMNVEV in the germline V gene (reference sequence). This CDR3 region has 15 residues. The CDR3 DNA reads TGTGCCAGCAGTTTACATCTAGGATCCTACAATGAGCAGTTCTTC. Translated, it gives CASSLHLGSYNEQFF.

This chain uses TRBV18 with TRBJ2-5; no clear D gene. From germline, CDR1 is KGHSH and CDR2 LQKENI. Trimming took off 3 bases at V and 0 bases at J, with 5 bases between the two ends. This CDR3 comprises 13 residues. The CDR3 region has the DNA TGTGCCAGCTCACCTGCGAACCAAGAGACCCAGTACTTC. Amino acids: CASSPANQETQYF.

The chain has TRBV6-5 and TRBJ1-2, with 7 bases fitting TRBD1. Germline lookup yields CDR1 MNHEY and CDR2 SVGAGI. The CDR3 length is 15 residues. With 1 base clipped from V and 7 bases from J, the junction kept 9 bases outside the gene matches. Here the CDR3 reads CASSYFRQGRGGYTF. CDR3 nucleotides: TGTGCCAGCAGTTACTTTCGACAGGGTCGGGGTGGCTACACCTTC.

The rearrangement uses TRBV9 and TRBJ2-1, with TRBD2 as a possible D gene (5 bases). The CDR3 totals 13 residues. Looked up from germline, CDR1 is SGDLS and CDR2 is YYNGEE. Trimming cost V 0 bases and J 9 bases, with 10 bases left between them. CDR3 sequence reads: CASSVGGGGEQFF. The CDR3 DNA reads TGTGCCAGCAGCGTAGGAGGAGGCGGTGAGCAGTTCTTC.

V is TRBV5-6 and J is TRBJ1-3; a possible D gene is TRBD1 (6 bases). Germline V CDR1 and CDR2: SGHDT, YYEEEE. This CDR3 region has 15 residues. V was shortened by 3 bases and J by 8 bases, with 18 bases between the two germline ends. CDR3 in amino acids: CASSSDIQGVYTIYF. DNA for the CDR3: TGTGCCAGCAGCTCAGATATACAGGGAGTCTACACCATATATTTT.

As to this clone: Additional DNA sequences in this sample encode the identical CDR3. The chain uses TRBV11-2 and TRBJ1-1; D might be TRBD1 (6 bases). The CDR3 spans 14 residues. Germline values: CDR1 SGHAT, CDR2 FQNNGV. V was shortened by 1 base and J by 4 bases, with 10 bases between the two germline ends. Written as DNA, the CDR3 is TGTGCCAGCAGCTTAGGTCAGGGGAGCACTGAAGCTTTCTTT. Its protein product is CASSLGQGSTEAFF.

The chain is built from TRBV7-6 and TRBJ1-6; TRBD1 is a possible D gene (6 bases). V lost 2 bases and J lost 5, with 13 bases in between. Germline CDR1 reads SGHVS; CDR2 reads FNYEAQ. This CDR3 is 16 amino acids long. For the CDR3, the DNA is TGTGCCAGCAGCTTATCTTCAGGGGCCCATAATTCACCCCTCCACTTT. Translating gives CASSLSSGAHNSPLHF.

This clone is a singleton in its sample. The DNA of the CDR3 is TGTGCCAGCAGTTTAGCCCAGATCGAGCAGTACTTC. Protein: CASSLAQIEQYF. The genes are TRBV12-3 or TRBV12-4 and TRBJ2-7; no reliable D call. V was clipped by 0 bases and J by 6 bases, with 6 bases between them. This CDR3 contains 12 residues.

This chain uses TRBV21-1 with TRBJ1-3; TRBD1 was called by the table and not checked on the DNA. TRBV21-1 is noted as a pseudogene. The CDR3 extends over 19 amino acids. CDR3 nucleotides: TGTGCCAGCAGCAAGGATCGTGAGACAGACGTTTTCACTGGAAACACCATATATTTT. Protein sequence: CASSKDRETDVFTGNTIYF.

The chain couples TRBV19 to TRBJ2-1, with 7 bases matching TRBD2. J was trimmed by 7 bases and V by 5 bases; bases with no gene match: 11. This CDR3 spans 15 amino acids. The germline gives CDR1 LNHDA, CDR2 SQIVND (reference sequence). CDR3 loop: CASSRLAILGNEQFF. The CDR3 coding sequence is TGTGCCAGTAGTCGACTAGCCATCTTGGGGAATGAGCAGTTCTTC.

The chain carries TRBV24-1 and TRBJ2-5; 11 bases fit TRBD1. Trimming removed 4 bases from V and 4 bases from J; junction bases left unmatched: 10. Germline V gene sequence: CDR1 KGHDR, CDR2 SFDVKD. CDR3 size: 17 residues. The DNA for the CDR3 is TGTGCCACCAGTGACTATAAGGGACAGGGGGGAGGAGAGACCCAGTACTTC. Translating it yields CATSDYKGQGGGETQYF.

The gene calls are TRBV18 and TRBJ1-3; D might be TRBD1 (6 bases). The V end was cut by 3 bases, the J end by 0 bases, with 18 bases between. The V gene's germline CDR1 is KGHSH and CDR2 LQKENI. The CDR3 contains 18 residues. The CDR3 spells CASSPVLGQGFSGNTIYF. As DNA, the CDR3 is TGTGCCAGCTCACCCGTTCTTGGCCAGGGGTTCTCTGGAAACACCATATATTTT.

V and J are TRBV7-2 and TRBJ1-3; the match to TRBD1 covers 10 bases. Germline assignment: CDR1 SGHTA and CDR2 FQGNSA. V lost 2 bases and J lost 0; bases outside the gene matches: 7. This CDR3 region has 18 residues. This CDR3 reads CASSLWTGGHISGNTIYF. The CDR3 coding sequence is TGTGCCAGCAGCTTATGGACAGGGGGTCATATCTCTGGAAACACCATATATTTT.

The chain joins TRBV7-2 to TRBJ2-5, with 8 bases matching TRBD2. The CDR3 sequence is 15 residues long. Unmatched junction bases numbered 10, after V lost 5 bases and J lost 5 bases. Germline-derived CDR1 and CDR2 are SGHTA and FQGNSA. The CDR3 spells CASSPTSGAGETQYF. CDR3 nucleotides: TGTGCCAGCAGCCCTACTAGCGGAGCAGGCGAGACCCAGTACTTC.